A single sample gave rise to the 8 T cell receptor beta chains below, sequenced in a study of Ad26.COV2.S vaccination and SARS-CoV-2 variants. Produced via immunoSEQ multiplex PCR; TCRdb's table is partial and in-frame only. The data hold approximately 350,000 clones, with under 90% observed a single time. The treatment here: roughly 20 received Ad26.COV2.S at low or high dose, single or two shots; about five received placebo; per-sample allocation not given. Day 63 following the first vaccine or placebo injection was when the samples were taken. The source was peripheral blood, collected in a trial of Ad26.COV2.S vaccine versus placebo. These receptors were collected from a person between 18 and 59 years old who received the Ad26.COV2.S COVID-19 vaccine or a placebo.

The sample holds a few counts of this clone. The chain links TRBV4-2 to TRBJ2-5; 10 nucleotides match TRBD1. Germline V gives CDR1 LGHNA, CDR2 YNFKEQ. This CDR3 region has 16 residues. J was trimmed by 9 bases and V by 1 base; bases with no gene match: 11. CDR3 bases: TGTGCCAGCAGCCAAGTATCTTCCGGGACAGGGGAACCCCAGTACTTC. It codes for CASSQVSSGTGEPQYF.

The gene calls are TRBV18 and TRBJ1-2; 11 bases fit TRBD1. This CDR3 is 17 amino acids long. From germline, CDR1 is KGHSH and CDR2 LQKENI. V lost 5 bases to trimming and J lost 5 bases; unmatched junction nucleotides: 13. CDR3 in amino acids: CASSTVHRDRGRYGYTF. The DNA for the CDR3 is TGTGCCAGCTCAACCGTTCACCGGGACAGGGGGAGGTATGGCTACACCTTC.

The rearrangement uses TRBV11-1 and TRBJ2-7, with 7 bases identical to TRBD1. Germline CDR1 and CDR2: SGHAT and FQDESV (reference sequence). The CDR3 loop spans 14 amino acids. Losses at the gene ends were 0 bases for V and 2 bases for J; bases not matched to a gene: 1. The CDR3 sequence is CASSLAGTAYEQYF. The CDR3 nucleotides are TGTGCCAGCAGCTTAGCGGGGACAGCCTACGAGCAGTACTTC.

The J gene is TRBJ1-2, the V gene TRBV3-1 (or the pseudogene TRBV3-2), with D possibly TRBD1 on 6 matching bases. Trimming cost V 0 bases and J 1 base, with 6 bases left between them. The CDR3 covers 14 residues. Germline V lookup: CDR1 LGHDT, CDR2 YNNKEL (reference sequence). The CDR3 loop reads CASSQDRGNYGYTF. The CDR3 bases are TGTGCCAGCAGCCAAGACAGGGGTAACTATGGCTACACCTTC.

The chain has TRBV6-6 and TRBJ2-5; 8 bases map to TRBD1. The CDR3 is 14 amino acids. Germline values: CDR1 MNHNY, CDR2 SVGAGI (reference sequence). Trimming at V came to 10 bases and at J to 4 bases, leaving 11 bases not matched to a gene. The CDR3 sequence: CATAPDRASETQYF. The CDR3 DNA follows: TGTGCCACCGCACCGGACAGGGCTTCAGAGACCCAGTACTTC.

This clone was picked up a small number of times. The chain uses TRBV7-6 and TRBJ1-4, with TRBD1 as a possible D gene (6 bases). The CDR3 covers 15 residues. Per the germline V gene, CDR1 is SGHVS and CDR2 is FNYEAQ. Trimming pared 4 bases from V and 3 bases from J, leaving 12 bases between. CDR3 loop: CASSSFRGANEKLFF. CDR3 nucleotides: TGTGCCAGCAGCTCCTTTAGGGGGGCTAATGAAAAACTGTTTTTT. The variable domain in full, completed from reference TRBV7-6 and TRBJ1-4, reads GAGVSQSPRYKVTKRGQDVALRCDPISGHVSLYWYRQALGQGPEFLTYFNYEAQQDKSGLPNDRFSAERPEGSISTLTIQRTEQRDSAMYRCASSSFRGANEKLFFGSGTQLSVL.

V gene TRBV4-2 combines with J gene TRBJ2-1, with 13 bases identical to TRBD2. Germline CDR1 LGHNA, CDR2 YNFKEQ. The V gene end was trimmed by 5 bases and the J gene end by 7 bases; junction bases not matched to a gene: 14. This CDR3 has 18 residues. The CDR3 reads CASSTHLRTSGSKNEQFF. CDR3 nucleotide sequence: TGTGCCAGCAGCACCCACCTACGGACTAGCGGGAGCAAGAATGAGCAGTTCTTC.

DNA of the CDR3: TGTGCCAGCAGCTCGGGACTAGCGGGATACCTCTACGAGCAGTACTTC. It is translated as CASSSGLAGYLYEQYF. The rearrangement links TRBV7-9 to TRBJ2-7, with 13 bases lining up with TRBD2. After removal of 4 bases from V and 3 bases from J, the junction contained 6 bases not matched to a gene. The germline CDR1 and CDR2 sequences are SEHNR and FQNEAQ (reference sequence). The CDR3 consists of 16 residues.